Each of the 17 T cell receptor beta chains below was sequenced from the same sample in a study of T cells in Graves' hyperthyroidism and ophthalmopathy. Amplification yielded TCR beta CDR3 regions, with RNA transcripts as the source. First-round RT-PCR of the TCR CDR3 relied on the HTBI primer set. TCRdb reprocessed the multiplex PCR reads via MiXCR and lists one record per CDR3 protein. The sample includes about 710,000 distinct CDR3 sequences, roughly 15% seen only once; the top ten take under 8.5%. Sequenced sample: blood. The receptors here all came from a man younger than 30 with Graves' hyperthyroidism.

This chain joins TRBV6-2 or TRBV6-3 and TRBJ2-7, with D tentatively TRBD2 (5 bases). The CDR3 extends over 14 amino acids. The V end lost 8 bases, the J end lost 5 bases, and 19 bases lay between the germline ends. Germline V gene data show CDR1 as MNHEY and CDR2 as SVGEGT. This CDR3 is CASVGRRSDNEQYF. The CDR3 DNA is TGTGCCAGCGTCGGCAGGCGTAGCGACAACGAGCAGTACTTC.

The gene calls are TRBV9 and TRBJ2-1, with D perhaps matching TRBD2 (6 bases). Trimming pared 4 bases from V and 0 bases from J, leaving 14 bases between. The CDR3 is made up of 16 amino acids. Germline V gives CDR1 SGDLS, CDR2 YYNGEE. In nucleotides, the CDR3 is TGTGCCAGCAGCCCAGGGACTCTTCGCTCCTACAATGAGCAGTTCTTC. It codes for CASSPGTLRSYNEQFF.

This clonotype was seen a few times. The chain recombines TRBV29-1 with TRBJ2-3; D may be TRBD1 (5 bases). V lost 6 bases and J lost 0, with 13 bases in between. CDR1 is SQVTM, CDR2 ANQGSEA, per germline. The CDR3 is 14 amino acids. CDR3 DNA: TGCAGCGTGAGTGGGGCGACTAGCACAGATACGCAGTATTTT. Translated, it gives CSVSGATSTDTQYF.

The chain carries TRBV14 and TRBJ2-7; D gene uncertain. V was cut by 1 base and J by 2 bases, with 9 bases left in between. CDR3 length: 14 amino acids. CDR1 and CDR2 from the germline V gene are SGHDN and FVKESK. The CDR3 DNA reads as TGTGCCAGCAGCCAAGCGGGCCTGACCTACGAGCAGTACTTC. Translating it yields CASSQAGLTYEQYF.

This rearrangement joins TRBV5-4 to TRBJ1-1; possibly TRBD1 for D (6 bases). V dropped 4 bases and J dropped 1 base, with 20 bases sitting between them. Looked up from germline, CDR1 is SGHNT and CDR2 is YYREEE (reference sequence). The CDR3 loop spans 17 amino acids. The CDR3 loop reads CASSTVYSQGPNTEAFF. The CDR3 region has the DNA TGTGCCAGCAGCACCGTTTACAGCCAGGGGCCGAACACTGAAGCTTTCTTT.

The chain employs TRBV19 and TRBJ2-7, with no clear D. This CDR3 has 13 residues. CDR1 LNHDA and CDR2 SQIVND come from the germline V gene (reference sequence). V lost 2 bases to trimming and J lost 2 bases, with 7 bases between them. DNA for the CDR3: TGTGCCAGTAGTATATCTGGGGCCTACGAGCAGTACTTC. This codes for CASSISGAYEQYF.

This chain uses TRBV7-9 with TRBJ2-2; D not certain. CDR3 length: 17 residues. CDR1 and CDR2 (germline): SEHNR, FQNEAQ (reference sequence). The V end lost 7 bases, the J end lost 4 bases, and 22 bases lay between the germline ends. The CDR3 DNA is TGTGCCAGCACCGACTGGTGGCTTCCCCCGAGCACCGGGGAGCTGTTTTTT. It is translated as CASTDWWLPPSTGELFF.

This clonotype was detected ten times or more. This rearrangement joins TRBV18 to TRBJ2-7, with TRBD2 as a possible D gene (5 bases). The ends were cut back, 3 bases at V and 3 bases at J, with 12 bases in the middle. From germline, CDR1 is KGHSH and CDR2 LQKENI. The CDR3 length is 14 residues. Written as DNA, the CDR3 is TGTGCCAGCTCACCCAGCGGACCCCTCTACGAGCAGTACTTC. Translated: CASSPSGPLYEQYF. Full variable domain (outside the CDR3, taken from reference TRBV18 and TRBJ2-7): NAGVMQNPRHLVRRRGQEARLRCSPMKGHSHVYWYRQLPEEGLKFMVYLQKENIIDESGMPKERFSAEFPKEGPSILRIQQVVRGDSAAYFCASSPSGPLYEQYFGPGTRLTVT.

The sample holds many counts of this clonotype. This chain uses TRBV3-1 with TRBJ2-2; D remains ambiguous. This CDR3 spans 11 amino acids. Germline-derived CDR1 and CDR2 are LGHDT and YNNKEL (reference sequence). V was clipped by 4 bases and J by 7 bases, with 4 bases between them. CDR3 loop: CASSRGGELFF. The CDR3 nucleotides read TGTGCCAGCAGCCGGGGCGGGGAGCTGTTTTTT.

V and J are TRBV30 and TRBJ2-7; possible D gene TRBD2, 6 bases. Trimming removed 0 bases from V and 6 bases from J, with 15 bases in between. This CDR3 region has 14 residues. The germline V gene has CDR1 GTSNPN and CDR2 SVGIG (reference sequence). The CDR3 sequence is CAWSVLGGLGEQYF. The CDR3 DNA follows: TGTGCCTGGAGTGTACTGGGGGGTTTGGGCGAGCAGTACTTC.

This clonotype was counted once. The rearrangement joins TRBV15 to TRBJ2-4; D remains ambiguous. Trimming took off 1 base at V and 0 bases at J, with 13 bases between the two ends. The germline gives CDR1 LNHNV, CDR2 YYDKDF (reference sequence). The CDR3 loop spans 17 amino acids. The CDR3 DNA reads as TGTGCCACCAGCAGAGCAGAAACGTTACTAGCCAAAAACATTCAGTACTTC. It encodes CATSRAETLLAKNIQYF.

This clonotype has ten or more counts. V gene TRBV2 combines with J gene TRBJ2-2; 8 bases fit TRBD1. V was clipped by 5 bases and J by 5 bases; unmatched bases: 7. The CDR3 covers 15 residues. Germline V gene data show CDR1 as SNHLY and CDR2 as FYNNEI. The CDR3 nucleotides read TGTGCCAGCAGTAAGGACAGGGTCTGGACCGGGGAGCTGTTTTTT. Translation gives CASSKDRVWTGELFF.

The chain is built from TRBV20-1 and TRBJ2-7; no firm D call. CDR3 length: 14 residues. CDR1 and CDR2 from the germline V gene are DFQATT and SNEGSKA (reference sequence). Trimming took off 4 bases at V and 3 bases at J, with 16 bases between the two ends. The CDR3 coding sequence is TGCAGTGCTAAAGCCCTACAAGAGAACTACGAGCAGTACTTC. This sequence encodes CSAKALQENYEQYF.

The sample holds many counts of this clonotype. V usage is TRBV2 and J usage is TRBJ1-1; D not certain. The germline V and J ends were trimmed by 10 bases and 8 bases, with 11 bases remaining between them. The V gene's germline CDR1 is SNHLY and CDR2 FYNNEI. The CDR3 extends over 10 amino acids. The CDR3 here is CATGRGEAFF. CDR3 DNA sequence: TGTGCCACAGGAAGAGGGGAAGCTTTCTTT.

This clonotype has ten or more counts. V is TRBV2 and J is TRBJ1-1; no reliable D call. The V end lost 3 bases, the J end lost 2 bases, and 10 bases lay between the germline ends. CDR1 SNHLY and CDR2 FYNNEI come from the germline V gene. This CDR3 is built from 14 residues. The CDR3 coding sequence is TGTGCCAGCAGTGATACGGTTATTAACACTGAAGCTTTCTTT. It yields the protein CASSDTVINTEAFF.

This clonotype turned up a few times. The chain has TRBV20-1 and TRBJ2-7; no firm D call. The CDR3 has 11 amino acids. Germline V gene data show CDR1 as DFQATT and CDR2 as SNEGSKA (reference sequence). With 5 bases removed from V and 3 bases from J, the gap between germline ends came to 8 bases. In nucleotides, the CDR3 is TGCAGTGCTCCTAAGGGCTACGAGCAGTACTTC. This codes for CSAPKGYEQYF.

This sequence joins TRBV7-3 and TRBJ2-3, with D uncertain. The germline V gene encodes CDR1 SGHTA and CDR2 FQGTGA. V was shortened by 0 bases and J by 2 bases, with 9 bases between the two germline ends. The CDR3 spans 15 residues. The CDR3 spells CASSLTSSDTDTQYF. CDR3 sequence (DNA): TGTGCCAGCAGCTTAACGTCGTCCGACACAGATACGCAGTATTTT.